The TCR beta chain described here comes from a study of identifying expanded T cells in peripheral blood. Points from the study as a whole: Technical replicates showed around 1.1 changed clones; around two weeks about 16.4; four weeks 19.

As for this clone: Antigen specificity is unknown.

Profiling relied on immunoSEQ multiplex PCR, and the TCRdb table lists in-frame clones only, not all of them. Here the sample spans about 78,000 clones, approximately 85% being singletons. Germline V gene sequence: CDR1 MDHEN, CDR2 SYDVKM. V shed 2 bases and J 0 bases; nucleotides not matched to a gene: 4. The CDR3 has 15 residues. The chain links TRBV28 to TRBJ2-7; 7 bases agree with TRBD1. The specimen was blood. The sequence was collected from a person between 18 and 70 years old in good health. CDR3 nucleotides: TGTGCCAGCAGTTTAGGGGACAGACGCTCCTACGAGCAGTACTTC. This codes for CASSLGDRRSYEQYF.